Below, one T cell receptor beta chain is given with its context. Its antigen is not identified. The CDR3 is 16 residues long. CDR1 and CDR2 (germline): ENHRY, SYGVKD. After removal of 0 bases from V and 0 bases from J, the junction contained 1 base not matched to a gene. The sample is drawn from a study of post-analysis software for immune sequencing data. Study conclusions and caveats: Included in a set of about five TRBV segments more frequent in patients than controls were TRBV5-6, TRBV5-1 and TRBV20-1.

cDNA libraries of TCR beta carried unique molecular identifiers. It was from roughly 1 to 10 million T cells that about 540,000 cDNA molecules came. TCRdb reanalysed the PCR reads using MiXCR and keeps one entry per CDR3 protein. This table holds fewer than 900,000 distinct CDR3 sequences, approximately 44% found once. V gene TRBV10-3 combines with J gene TRBJ2-5, with 10 bases identical to TRBD2. This receptor was identified in a girl aged 10-17 years with multiple sclerosis. Sequencing was done on a sample of blood. CDR3 region: CAISESGLADQETQYF. For the CDR3, the DNA is TGTGCCATCAGTGAGTCAGGACTAGCGGACCAAGAGACCCAGTACTTC.